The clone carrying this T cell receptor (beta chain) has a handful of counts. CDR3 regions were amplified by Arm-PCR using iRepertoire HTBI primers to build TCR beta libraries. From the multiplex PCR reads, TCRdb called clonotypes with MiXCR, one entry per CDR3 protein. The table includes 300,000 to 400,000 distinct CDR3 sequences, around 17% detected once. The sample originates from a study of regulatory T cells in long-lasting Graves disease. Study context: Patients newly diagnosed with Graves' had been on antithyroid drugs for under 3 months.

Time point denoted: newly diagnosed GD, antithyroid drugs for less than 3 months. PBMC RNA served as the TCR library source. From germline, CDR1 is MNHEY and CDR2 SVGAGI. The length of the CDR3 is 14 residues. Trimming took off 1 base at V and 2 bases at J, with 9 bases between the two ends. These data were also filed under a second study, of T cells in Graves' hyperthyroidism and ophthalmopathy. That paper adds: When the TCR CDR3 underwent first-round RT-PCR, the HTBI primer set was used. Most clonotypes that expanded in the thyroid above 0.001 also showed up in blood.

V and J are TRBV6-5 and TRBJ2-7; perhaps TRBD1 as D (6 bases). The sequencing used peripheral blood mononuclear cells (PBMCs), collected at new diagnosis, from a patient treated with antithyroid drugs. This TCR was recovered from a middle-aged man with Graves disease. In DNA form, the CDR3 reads TGTGCCAGCAGTTACTTGAGACAGGCCTACGAGCAGTACTTC. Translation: CASSYLRQAYEQYF.